This TCR beta chain was captured in a study of T cell clones after liver transplantation. Overall study context: Liver transplant recipients had immunosuppression withdrawal attempted within 2 years. Post-transplant blood was tracked for graft-donor-reactive T cell clones identified in a pre-transplant mixed lymphocyte reaction. Tolerance: complete withdrawal held at least one year, liver enzymes staying within twice normal.

TCRdb's table, derived via immunoSEQ multiplex PCR, lists solely in-frame clones and lacks some. The data hold about 85,000 clones, with about 82% observed a single time. This clone has more than one count but fewer than ten. The CDR3 spans 18 residues. V shed 5 bases, J shed 3 bases, and the junction held 18 bases outside the gene matches. Looked up from germline, CDR1 is SGHVS and CDR2 is FQNEAQ. The source is a human patient who received a liver transplant. Some T cells could come from the graft donor. The sequencing used CD4+ T cells from blood, collected 46 months after liver transplant. This chain links TRBV7-8 with TRBJ2-7; 8 bases map to TRBD1. The CDR3 loop is CASSHWSLRTGRIYEQYF. CDR3 in DNA: TGTGCCAGCAGCCATTGGTCTCTCAGGACAGGGAGAATCTACGAGCAGTACTTC.